The 25 T cell receptor beta chains presented below share a single source sample, sequenced in a study of T-cell memory formation after mild COVID-19. Using its own MiXCR run on the 5' RACE reads, TCRdb lists one record per CDR3 protein. The table has around 300,000 distinct CDR3 sequences, roughly 19% seen once. The sequencing sample was made of PBMCs or a T cell subset sorted from them (not recorded which). These receptors all stem from a man aged 18 to 30 who had mild COVID-19 (a few samples of this study predate the infection). Cell type and time point are not known.

This clonotype was detected only a few times. The chain links TRBV5-6 to TRBJ2-2, with 11 bases lining up with TRBD2. Germline V gene data show CDR1 as SGHDT and CDR2 as YYEEEE. Germline trimming cut 4 bases from V and 3 bases from J; bases unmatched to any gene: 2. This CDR3 is built from 15 residues. The CDR3 spells CASSIAGGYTGELFF. The CDR3 DNA is TGTGCCAGCAGCATAGCGGGGGGGTACACCGGGGAGCTGTTTTTT. Using reference TRBV5-6 and TRBJ2-2 for the parts outside the CDR3, the full variable domain is DAGVTQSPTHLIKTRGQQVTLRCSPKSGHDTVSWYQQALGQGPQFIFQYYEEEERQRGNFPDRFSGHQFPNYSSELNVNALLLGDSALYLCASSIAGGYTGELFFGEGSRLTVL.

The rearrangement links TRBV4-3 to TRBJ2-2; 8 nucleotides align to TRBD1. Germline loops: CDR1 LGHNA, CDR2 YSLEER. This CDR3 is 19 amino acids long. V was clipped by 4 bases and J by 2 bases; unmatched bases: 15. The CDR3 loop is CASSPRWTGSRGNTGELFF. The CDR3 nucleotides are TGCGCCAGCAGCCCGAGGTGGACAGGGTCGCGTGGAAACACCGGGGAGCTGTTTTTT.

The rearrangement links TRBV29-1 to TRBJ2-7; TRBD1 matches 9 bases. The J segment lost 6 bases and the V segment lost 6 bases, leaving 12 bases of the junction unmatched. The CDR3 runs 14 residues. CDR1 is SQVTM and CDR2 is ANQGSEA in the germline V gene. The CDR3 loop is CSVRLQGADGEQYV. The CDR3, as DNA: TGCAGCGTGAGACTACAGGGGGCAGATGGCGAGCAGTACGTC.

This clonotype was counted many times. The V call is TRBV7-9, the J call TRBJ2-2, with D possibly matching TRBD1 (5 bases). The CDR3 is 14 residues long. Trimming took off 2 bases at V and 4 bases at J, with 8 bases between the two ends. Looked up from germline, CDR1 is SEHNR and CDR2 is FQNEAQ (reference sequence). CDR3 bases: TGTGCCAGCAGCTTAACAGGCACCACCGGGGAGCTGTTTTTT. This codes for CASSLTGTTGELFF.

This chain connects TRBV5-1 to TRBJ1-4; perhaps TRBD1 as D (6 bases). There are 16 residues in the CDR3. The V and J ends lost 0 bases and 7 bases respectively, with 16 bases between them. Germline lookup yields CDR1 SGHRS and CDR2 YFSETQ. The CDR3 protein is CASSLAGTSAGEKLFF. The CDR3 nucleotides are TGCGCCAGCAGCTTGGCTGGGACATCGGCGGGTGAAAAACTGTTTTTT.

This clonotype came up many times. The V and J genes are TRBV7-8 and TRBJ2-7, with a tentative D call TRBD1 (5 bases). This CDR3 region has 13 residues. V was trimmed by 5 bases and J by 6 bases, leaving 14 bases between them. Looked up from germline, CDR1 is SGHVS and CDR2 is FQNEAQ. For the CDR3, the DNA is TGTGCCAGCAGCGCCAACCCAGGGCTCGAGCAGTACTTC. Translated, it gives CASSANPGLEQYF.

This rearrangement joins TRBV11-2 to TRBJ2-3; D might be TRBD1 or TRBD2, each matching 5 bases. V lost 5 bases and J lost 5, with 17 bases in between. CDR3 length equals 15 residues. CDR1 is SGHAT and CDR2 is FQNNGV in the germline V gene. The DNA of the CDR3 is TGTGCCAGCAGCCTGACGGGACCCCGAAGAGATACGCAGTATTTT. This sequence encodes CASSLTGPRRDTQYF.

This clonotype was counted between two and nine times. This chain links TRBV20-1 with TRBJ2-5; no reliable D call. Germline assignment: CDR1 DFQATT and CDR2 SNEGSKA (reference sequence). V was cut by 3 bases and J by 5 bases, with 13 bases left in between. The CDR3 is 13 amino acids. CDR3 loop: CSARPPVAETQYF. CDR3 in DNA: TGCAGTGCTAGGCCCCCTGTTGCGGAGACCCAGTACTTC.

V usage is TRBV4-1 and J usage is TRBJ1-1; TRBD1 might be the D (6 bases). This CDR3 is 15 amino acids long. The V end was cut by 3 bases, the J end by 3 bases, with 14 bases between. Germline V lookup: CDR1 MGHRA, CDR2 YSYEKL. The CDR3 loop reads CASSQSVTGHTEAFF. The DNA for the CDR3 is TGCGCCAGCAGCCAGAGCGTAACAGGGCACACTGAAGCTTTCTTT.

This rearrangement joins TRBV7-6 to TRBJ2-7; D assignment may be TRBD1 or TRBD2 (5 bases each). Between the trimmed V and J ends, which lost 6 bases and 2 bases, there was a span of 23 bases. Germline CDR1 and CDR2: SGHVS and FNYEAQ. The CDR3 extends over 17 amino acids. The CDR3 reads CASRYGWDLNPPYEQYV. DNA of the CDR3: TGTGCCAGCAGATACGGGTGGGACCTCAACCCTCCCTACGAGCAGTACGTC.

The chain employs TRBV27 and TRBJ1-5; D call uncertain. Trimming cost V 2 bases and J 2 bases, with 7 bases left between them. This CDR3 region has 14 residues. The germline CDR1 and CDR2 sequences are MNHEY and SMNVEV (reference sequence). CDR3 sequence (DNA): TGTGCCAGCAGTTTAAGGTGGGGCAATCAGCCCCAGCATTTT. This codes for CASSLRWGNQPQHF.

Ten or more counts support this clonotype. The chain combines TRBV5-1 with TRBJ1-1; D is unresolved. The CDR3 totals 13 residues. Trimming left V 4 bases short and J 7 bases short, with 14 bases between. CDR1 is SGHRS, CDR2 YFSETQ, per germline. In DNA, the CDR3 is TGCGCCAGCAGCCAACCGGGTTTCGATGAAGCTTTCTTT. Amino acids: CASSQPGFDEAFF.

The chain is built from TRBV4-3 and TRBJ2-2; D is uncertain. This CDR3 has 16 residues. Per germline, CDR1 LGHNA and CDR2 YSLEER. With 0 bases removed from V and 3 bases from J, the gap between germline ends came to 11 bases. CDR3 amino acids: CASSQDKRQYTGELFF. CDR3 DNA: TGCGCCAGCAGCCAAGATAAACGGCAGTACACCGGGGAGCTGTTTTTT.

This clonotype has just a few counts. The CDR3 protein is CSAGQTNTEAFF. DNA for the CDR3: TGCAGTGCTGGACAGACCAACACTGAAGCTTTCTTT. This sequence joins TRBV20-1 and TRBJ1-1; TRBD1 might be the D (6 bases). V lost 5 bases to trimming and J lost 2 bases, with 9 bases between them. Germline assignment: CDR1 DFQATT and CDR2 SNEGSKA (reference sequence). The CDR3 sequence is 12 residues long.

The chain carries TRBV21-1 and TRBJ1-5. TRBV21-1 is classified as a pseudogene. CDR3 length: 12 residues. In DNA, the CDR3 is TGTGCCAGCAGCAAAGAGAGCAGGCCCCAGCATTTT. Translated, it gives CASSKESRPQHF.

V is TRBV4-3 and J is TRBJ1-6; D gene unclear. Per germline, CDR1 LGHNA and CDR2 YSLEER. Trimming left V 8 bases short and J 14 bases short, with 19 bases between. This CDR3 has 13 amino acids. This chain's CDR3 is CASGPDEDGALHF. CDR3 DNA: TGCGCCAGCGGGCCGGATGAGGATGGGGCCCTCCACTTT.

This clonotype has a handful of counts. The CDR3 region has the DNA TGTGCCAGCAGTGAAACGGGGGCTCCCTACGAGCAGTACTTC. Residues: CASSETGAPYEQYF. The chain combines TRBV6-1 with TRBJ2-7, with D possibly being TRBD1 or TRBD2 (6 bases each). V lost 2 bases, J lost 2 bases, and 10 bases lay in between. There are 14 residues in the CDR3. Germline CDR1 is MNHNS and CDR2 is SASEGT.

This clonotype was counted between two and nine times. The V gene is TRBV9, the J gene TRBJ2-7; weak D call: TRBD1 (5 bases). The CDR3 contains 14 residues. Trimming cost V 0 bases and J 6 bases, with 13 bases left between them. Germline assignment: CDR1 SGDLS and CDR2 YYNGEE. CDR3 in amino acids: CASSVVDTASEQYF. For the CDR3, the DNA is TGTGCCAGCAGCGTAGTGGACACGGCTTCCGAGCAGTACTTC.

The rearrangement joins TRBV12-3 or TRBV12-4 to TRBJ2-1, with D possibly TRBD1 on 5 matching bases. Trimming cost V 0 bases and J 9 bases, with 15 bases left between them. The CDR3 is made up of 15 amino acids. CDR3 sequence: CASSLASRTTVEQFF. As DNA, the CDR3 is TGTGCCAGCAGTTTAGCCTCAAGGACAACCGTTGAGCAGTTCTTC.

This clonotype was seen a few times. This chain connects TRBV7-9 to TRBJ2-3; 7 positions match TRBD2. Germline lookup yields CDR1 SEHNR and CDR2 FQNEAQ (reference sequence). V lost 4 bases and J lost 8; bases outside the gene matches: 9. This CDR3 has 14 amino acids. CDR3 region: CASSSSGAGGTQYF. The DNA for the CDR3 is TGTGCCAGCAGCTCGAGCGGGGCTGGTGGTACGCAGTATTTT.

The V and J genes are TRBV6-5 and TRBJ2-2; unclear D gene. V lost 6 bases, J lost 3 bases, and 8 bases lay in between. Germline loops: CDR1 MNHEY, CDR2 SVGAGI. The CDR3 extends over 13 amino acids. CDR3 sequence: CASRPIDTGELFF. The CDR3 bases are TGTGCCAGCAGACCAATTGACACCGGGGAGCTGTTTTTT.

The chain combines TRBV18 with TRBJ2-7; D call uncertain. CDR1 is KGHSH, CDR2 LQKENI, per germline. V shed 4 bases and J shed 0 bases, with 4 bases lying between them. The CDR3 spans 12 residues. CDR3 loop: CASSRDSYEQYF. The CDR3 region has the DNA TGTGCCAGCTCACGGGACTCCTACGAGCAGTACTTC.

This clonotype turned up a few times. The rearrangement joins TRBV7-3 to TRBJ2-2; 9 nucleotides align to TRBD1. With V trimmed by 5 bases and J by 6 bases, 13 bases remained unmatched. The CDR3 contains 17 residues. Per the germline V gene, CDR1 is SGHTA and CDR2 is FQGTGA. The CDR3 DNA reads TGTGCCAGCAGCCTACACCCTCTACAGGGGGCGGCCGGGGAGCTGTTTTTT. Protein: CASSLHPLQGAAGELFF.

This clonotype came up a few times. The chain recombines TRBV7-2 with TRBJ1-1; D remains ambiguous. Germline CDR1 SGHTA, CDR2 FQGNSA. V dropped 4 bases and J dropped 3 bases, with 9 bases sitting between them. CDR3 size: 13 residues. The DNA for the CDR3 is TGTGCCAGCAGCTCCCGTTCGCACACTGAAGCTTTCTTT. It yields the protein CASSSRSHTEAFF.

This clonotype was found a few times. This chain connects TRBV12-3 or TRBV12-4 to TRBJ2-1; D uncertain. There are 12 residues in the CDR3. V gave up 7 bases and J gave up 12 bases, with 16 bases separating them. CDR3 nucleotides: TGTGCCAGCACGGATCCCGGATGGTCGCAGTTCTTC. It translates to CASTDPGWSQFF.